Below, 16 T cell receptor beta chains from the same sample are listed, as sequenced in a study of patients and donors after allogeneic stem cell transplantation. TCRdb analysed the RT-PCR reads with MiXCR anew, one entry per CDR3 protein. Of about 160,000 distinct CDR3 sequences in the sample, over 30% were seen once. Sequencing was done on a sample of blood, either unsorted or a sorted T cell fraction (not recorded which). These receptors all come from a human donor who was either an allogeneic HSCT recipient or a stem cell or donor lymphocyte infusion donor (not recorded which). It is not recorded whose cells these are; they may come from a transplant donor.

Regarding this clonotype: At one of its ends the junction is not consistent with the germline gene, which may arise from a read error. The rearrangement uses TRBV6-5 and TRBJ1-2, with D unclear. The CDR3 is made up of 12 amino acids. Germline V CDR1 and CDR2: MNHEY, SVGAGI. CDR3 nucleotides: TGTGACAGCAGTTACTCAGGAGGTGGCTACACCTTC. Its translation: CDSSYSGGGYTF.

V usage is TRBV19 and J usage is TRBJ2-3; a possible D gene is TRBD2 (5 bases). CDR1 LNHDA and CDR2 SQIVND come from the germline V gene (reference sequence). Trimming took off 8 bases at V and 4 bases at J, with 7 bases between the two ends. The CDR3 runs to 11 residues. Here the CDR3 DNA reads TGTGCCAGTGGAGCGGCAGATACGCAGTATTTT. The encoded protein is CASGAADTQYF.

This clonotype was picked up a small number of times. The V gene is TRBV12-3 or TRBV12-4, the J gene TRBJ2-1, with D uncertain. V lost 2 bases and J lost 7, with 9 bases in between. The CDR3 has 13 amino acids. CDR3 sequence (DNA): TGTGCCAGCAGTTTACTGGGGATGAATGAGCAGTTCTTC. Translated, it gives CASSLLGMNEQFF.

This clonotype has a handful of counts. The gene calls are TRBV18 and TRBJ1-6, with 8 positions matching TRBD1. This CDR3 is 17 amino acids long. The ends lost 3 bases at V and 4 bases at J; junction bases unmatched: 8. The germline gives CDR1 KGHSH, CDR2 LQKENI. Written as DNA, the CDR3 is TGTGCCAGCTCACCGCTGGACAGGGTCACGTATAATTCACCCCTCCACTTT. This codes for CASSPLDRVTYNSPLHF.

The V call is TRBV5-6, the J call TRBJ1-5; D uncertain. The CDR3 length is 13 residues. Germline CDR1 reads SGHDT; CDR2 reads YYEEEE. V lost 5 bases to trimming and J lost 2 bases, with 8 bases between them. CDR3 nucleotide sequence: TGTGCCAGCAGTTTCAGCGGCAATCAGCCCCAGCATTTT. This translates into CASSFSGNQPQHF.

This chain links TRBV10-3 with TRBJ1-5; the match to TRBD1 covers 7 bases. The trim removed 0 bases at V and 7 bases at J, leaving 6 bases unmatched. This CDR3 comprises 15 residues. Germline loops: CDR1 ENHRY, CDR2 SYGVKD. Here the CDR3 DNA reads TGTGCCATCAGTGAGTCAAGGAGGGGGCGGCAGCCCCAGCATTTT. Translated, it gives CAISESRRGRQPQHF.

This clonotype was counted ten times or more. The chain combines TRBV3-1 with TRBJ1-2; no definite D call. The CDR3 loop spans 13 amino acids. Per the germline V gene, CDR1 is LGHDT and CDR2 is YNNKEL (reference sequence). Trimming took off 0 bases at V and 4 bases at J, with 6 bases between the two ends. This CDR3 is CASSQDGFYGYTF. CDR3 DNA: TGTGCCAGCAGCCAAGATGGGTTCTATGGCTACACCTTC.

The genes are TRBV6-2 or TRBV6-3 and TRBJ2-7; no clear D gene. V dropped 6 bases and J dropped 2 bases, with 11 bases sitting between them. There are 13 residues in the CDR3. CDR1 and CDR2 (germline): MNHEY, SVGEGT. Written as DNA, the CDR3 is TGTGCCAGCAGATCGACAATTCCCTACGAGCAGTACTTC. Translated: CASRSTIPYEQYF.

The rearrangement joins TRBV27 to TRBJ1-1; weak D call: TRBD1 (6 bases). V lost 1 base and J 0 bases, leaving 12 bases between the germline ends. This CDR3 is built from 16 residues. The germline V gene has CDR1 MNHEY and CDR2 SMNVEV (reference sequence). The CDR3: CASSLLRAGVNTEAFF. DNA of the CDR3: TGTGCCAGCAGTTTATTAAGGGCAGGGGTGAACACTGAAGCTTTCTTT.

The chain couples TRBV12-3 or TRBV12-4 to TRBJ1-4; D ambiguous. The V end was cut by 6 bases, the J end by 7 bases, with 15 bases between. This CDR3 spans 14 amino acids. The CDR3 coding sequence is TGTGCCAGCAGCCCTTGGGGATCCAGTGAAAAACTGTTTTTT. It codes for CASSPWGSSEKLFF.

This chain connects TRBV5-1 to TRBJ1-2; D uncertain. This CDR3 has 14 amino acids. Trimming shortened V by 0 bases and J by 8 bases, and 14 bases separated the two germline ends. Germline CDR1 and CDR2: SGHRS and YFSETQ. CDR3 nucleotide sequence: TGCGCCAGCAGCTTGGCCTACGACACCGGAGGCTACACCTTC. It translates to CASSLAYDTGGYTF.

This clonotype has a handful of counts. The chain employs TRBV24-1 and TRBJ2-3, with 7 bases aligning to TRBD2. Germline V CDR1 and CDR2: KGHDR, SFDVKD. Trimming at V came to 0 bases and at J to 0 bases, leaving 8 bases not matched to a gene. The length of the CDR3 is 18 residues. In nucleotides, the CDR3 is TGTGCCACCAGTGATTTGGGGAGTAGCGGGCTTAGCACAGATACGCAGTATTTT. Residues: CATSDLGSSGLSTDTQYF.

The rearrangement links TRBV4-2 to TRBJ2-1; 11 nucleotides line up with TRBD2. Germline V lookup: CDR1 LGHNA, CDR2 YNFKEQ. The CDR3 extends over 17 amino acids. V shed 0 bases, J shed 5 bases, and the junction held 6 bases outside the gene matches. The CDR3 reads CASSQEYSGGVDNEQFF. In DNA form, the CDR3 reads TGTGCCAGCAGCCAAGAATATAGCGGGGGGGTAGACAATGAGCAGTTCTTC.

This sequence joins TRBV20-1 and TRBJ1-2, with D tentatively TRBD1 (5 bases). Trimming left V 3 bases short and J 4 bases short, with 18 bases between. The CDR3 sequence is 15 residues long. Germline V gene data show CDR1 as DFQATT and CDR2 as SNEGSKA (reference sequence). CDR3 nucleotide sequence: TGCAGTGCTAGTGGAGTAGCCAGGGCCTCCTATGGCTACACCTTC. Amino acids: CSASGVARASYGYTF.

This clonotype was seen at least ten times. This chain connects TRBV6-5 to TRBJ1-2; TRBD1 agrees at 11 bases. The CDR3 contains 12 residues. The trim removed 6 bases at V and 7 bases at J, leaving 1 base unmatched. The germline V gene has CDR1 MNHEY and CDR2 SVGAGI. The CDR3 DNA is TGTGCCAGCAGAGGGACAGGGGGTGGCTACACCTTC. Its protein product is CASRGTGGGYTF.

The V gene is TRBV6-6, the J gene TRBJ1-5, with D tentatively TRBD1 (5 bases). This CDR3 is 13 amino acids long. CDR1 MNHNY and CDR2 SVGAGI come from the germline V gene (reference sequence). V lost 6 bases to trimming and J lost 4 bases, with 10 bases between them. In nucleotides, the CDR3 is TGTGCCAGCAGGGCACAGGAAAATCAGCCCCAGCATTTT. Translating gives CASRAQENQPQHF.